The 29 T cell receptor beta chains given below trace back to one sample, sequenced in a study of T-cell memory formation after mild COVID-19. TCRdb itself ran the 5' RACE reads through MiXCR, one entry per CDR3 protein. Of roughly 510,000 distinct CDR3 sequences in the sample, 17% were seen once. The sequenced sample consisted of PBMCs or a T cell subset sorted from them (not recorded which). These receptor sequences come from an adult woman who had mild COVID-19 (a few samples of this study predate the infection). Cell type and time point are not known.

This chain connects TRBV6-5 to TRBJ2-2, with 8 bases identical to TRBD2. CDR1 is MNHEY, CDR2 SVGAGI, per germline. The junction had 4 bases not matched to a gene; V was cut back by 0 bases and J by 4 bases. The CDR3 loop spans 16 amino acids. Here the CDR3 DNA reads TGTGCCAGCAGTTACTCGGGGACTAGGGGCACCGGGGAGCTGTTTTTT. The encoded protein is CASSYSGTRGTGELFF.

This clonotype turned up a few times. The chain recombines TRBV5-1 with TRBJ1-3; 10 bases are shared with TRBD1. Trimming removed 1 base from V and 4 bases from J; junction bases left unmatched: 5. CDR3 length equals 16 residues. Germline CDR1 reads SGHRS; CDR2 reads YFSETQ. CDR3 region: CASSLRTGGIGNTIYF. For the CDR3, the DNA is TGCGCCAGCAGCTTGCGGACAGGGGGTATCGGAAACACCATATATTTT.

CDR3 sequence reads: CASSPARVSTEAFF. The CDR3 nucleotides are TGTGCCAGCAGCCCCGCTAGGGTCAGCACTGAAGCTTTCTTT. This chain uses TRBV3-1 with TRBJ1-1, with no clear D. Trimming shortened V by 4 bases and J by 4 bases, and 13 bases separated the two germline ends. The length of the CDR3 is 14 residues. Per germline, CDR1 LGHDT and CDR2 YNNKEL (reference sequence).

V is TRBV7-2 and J is TRBJ2-2; D is possibly TRBD2 (6 bases). This CDR3 has 16 amino acids. V lost 3 bases, J lost 4 bases, and 15 bases lay in between. Germline lookup yields CDR1 SGHTA and CDR2 FQGNSA. CDR3 sequence reads: CASSFETGVVTGELFF. In nucleotides, the CDR3 is TGTGCCAGCAGCTTTGAGACGGGAGTTGTCACCGGGGAGCTGTTTTTT.

A few counts support this clonotype. The chain joins TRBV2 to TRBJ2-1; possible D gene TRBD1, 5 bases. The germline V gene encodes CDR1 SNHLY and CDR2 FYNNEI. The V and J ends lost 9 bases and 2 bases respectively, with 14 bases between them. The CDR3 loop spans 14 amino acids. CDR3 nucleotides: TGTGCCAGGCAGGGAAAGTTTACCTACAATGAGCAGTTCTTC. Residues: CARQGKFTYNEQFF.

The chain links TRBV7-3 to TRBJ2-4, with 9 positions matching TRBD1. Germline loops: CDR1 SGHTA, CDR2 FQGTGA. The CDR3 sequence is 13 residues long. Trimming cost V 4 bases and J 9 bases; bases outside gene matches: 4. The CDR3 sequence is CASSSDRGGIQYF. CDR3 nucleotide sequence: TGTGCCAGCAGCTCCGACAGGGGGGGCATTCAGTACTTC. Full variable domain (rest looked up from reference TRBV7-3 and TRBJ2-4): GAGVSQTPSNKVTEKGKYVELRCDPISGHTALYWYRQSLGQGPEFLIYFQGTGAADDSGLPNDRFFAVRPEGSVSTLKIQRTERGDSAVYLCASSSDRGGIQYFGAGTRLSVL.

The chain has TRBV20-1 and TRBJ2-3; 9 bases line up with TRBD2. Germline-derived CDR1 and CDR2 are DFQATT and SNEGSKA (reference sequence). The V and J ends lost 6 bases and 0 bases, in that order; junction bases with no gene match: 10. The CDR3 covers 16 residues. The CDR3: CSAPNRLAASTDTQYF. The CDR3 DNA reads as TGCAGTGCCCCTAACAGACTAGCGGCTAGCACAGATACGCAGTATTTT.

This rearrangement joins TRBV6-5 to TRBJ2-7; 8 bases fit TRBD2. The V gene end was trimmed by 6 bases and the J gene end by 1 base; junction bases not matched to a gene: 20. Germline loops: CDR1 MNHEY, CDR2 SVGAGI. The CDR3 totals 19 residues. The CDR3: CASRQSPTRGGLKSYEQYF. The CDR3 region has the DNA TGTGCCAGCAGACAATCCCCCACCCGGGGGGGTCTGAAGTCCTACGAGCAGTACTTC.

This clonotype has a handful of counts. This chain connects TRBV18 to TRBJ1-1; D perhaps matches TRBD1 (6 bases). The V end was cut by 3 bases, the J end by 1 base, with 12 bases between. This CDR3 comprises 15 residues. Germline values: CDR1 KGHSH, CDR2 LQKENI. The chain's CDR3 is CASSPNGGENTEAFF. The CDR3 DNA reads as TGTGCCAGCTCACCCAATGGGGGCGAGAACACTGAAGCTTTCTTT.

The chain joins TRBV2 to TRBJ2-7, with 10 bases aligning to TRBD2. From germline, CDR1 is SNHLY and CDR2 FYNNEI. The V and J ends lost 4 bases and 0 bases, in that order; junction bases with no gene match: 9. The CDR3 runs 17 residues. CDR3 in amino acids: CASSVELAGFNSYEQYF. CDR3 sequence (DNA): TGTGCCAGCAGTGTTGAACTAGCGGGATTCAACTCCTACGAGCAGTACTTC.

This clonotype was detected many times. The chain recombines TRBV24-1 with TRBJ2-2, with D uncertain. CDR1 is KGHDR, CDR2 SFDVKD, per germline. This CDR3 comprises 12 residues. Trimming pared 6 bases from V and 6 bases from J, leaving 7 bases between. CDR3 coding DNA: TGTGCCACCAGTAGGCTTTCCGGGGAGCTGTTTTTT. Protein: CATSRLSGELFF.

This clonotype showed up just a few times. The rearrangement links TRBV12-3 or TRBV12-4 to TRBJ1-2, with TRBD1 matching 9 bases. V dropped 5 bases and J dropped 8; count of bases not matched to a gene: 6. This CDR3 contains 13 residues. As DNA, the CDR3 is TGTGCCAGCAGTGAGGGACAGGGAAACGGCTACACCTTC. Protein: CASSEGQGNGYTF.

This clonotype was recorded a few times. The chain is built from TRBV4-1 and TRBJ2-7; D is tentatively TRBD1 or TRBD2 (6 bases each). The germline CDR1 and CDR2 sequences are MGHRA and YSYEKL. V was cut by 1 base and J by 2 bases, with 15 bases left in between. This CDR3 spans 16 amino acids. The CDR3 sequence: CASSQGAGGRTYEQYF. In DNA, the CDR3 is TGCGCCAGCAGCCAAGGAGCCGGGGGCCGCACCTACGAGCAGTACTTC.

This clonotype was found a few times. The chain couples TRBV5-1 to TRBJ1-1; perhaps TRBD1 as D (5 bases). Germline CDR1 and CDR2: SGHRS and YFSETQ. V was pared by 3 bases and J by 6 bases, with 18 bases between. The CDR3 is 15 amino acids. The CDR3 loop reads CASSSSGTLGAEAFF. The CDR3 DNA follows: TGCGCCAGCAGCTCCTCCGGGACCTTAGGGGCTGAAGCTTTCTTT.

This rearrangement joins TRBV12-3 or TRBV12-4 to TRBJ2-1; tentative D call: TRBD2 (6 bases). This CDR3 has 9 amino acids. The CDR3 spells CQRDNEQFF. The CDR3 coding sequence is TGTCAGCGGGACAATGAGCAGTTCTTC.

This clonotype appeared a few times. The V and J genes are TRBV12-3 or TRBV12-4 and TRBJ1-6; TRBD1 matches 8 bases. The CDR3 is 15 amino acids. J was trimmed by 5 bases and V by 6 bases; bases with no gene match: 6. Written as DNA, the CDR3 is TGTGCCAGCAGGCCCGACAGGGGCCATAATTCACCCCTCCACTTT. Protein sequence: CASRPDRGHNSPLHF.

This sequence joins TRBV19 and TRBJ1-1, with D uncertain. The CDR3 is 16 residues long. Germline lookup yields CDR1 LNHDA and CDR2 SQIVND (reference sequence). V lost 1 base and J 6 bases, leaving 18 bases between the germline ends. CDR3 in amino acids: CASSIGKGPGRPEAFF. Here the CDR3 DNA reads TGTGCCAGTAGTATAGGGAAAGGTCCCGGGCGCCCTGAAGCTTTCTTT.

This clonotype appeared many times. This rearrangement joins TRBV6-6 to TRBJ1-5; D ambiguous. The germline V gene has CDR1 MNHNY and CDR2 SVGAGI (reference sequence). The ends were cut back, 6 bases at V and 0 bases at J, with 3 bases in the middle. The CDR3 has 12 amino acids. CDR3 DNA: TGTGCCAGCAGGGATAGCAATCAGCCCCAGCATTTT. Translation: CASRDSNQPQHF.

This clonotype was counted a few times. V gene TRBV7-7 combines with J gene TRBJ2-5; 8 bases are a match to TRBD1. J gave up 5 bases and V 5 bases, and 10 bases lay outside the gene matches. CDR1 is SSHAT, CDR2 FNYEAQ, per germline (reference sequence). The CDR3 extends over 15 amino acids. CDR3 protein: CASSPTQGVGETQYF. The CDR3 nucleotides read TGTGCCAGCAGCCCTACACAGGGGGTTGGTGAGACCCAGTACTTC. Looking up the rest from reference TRBV7-7 and TRBJ2-5 gives the full variable domain: GAGVSQSPRYKVTKRGQDVTLRCDPISSHATLYWYQQALGQGPEFLTYFNYEAQPDKSGLPSDRFSAERPEGSISTLTIQRTEQRDSAMYRCASSPTQGVGETQYFGPGTRLLVL.

This clonotype was seen a handful of times. This chain connects TRBV24-1 to TRBJ2-3; D remains unclear. Germline V gene data show CDR1 as KGHDR and CDR2 as SFDVKD. V was cut by 5 bases and J by 2 bases, with 4 bases left in between. This CDR3 contains 12 residues. DNA of the CDR3: TGTGCCACCAGTGCGAACACAGATACGCAGTATTTT. This gives the protein CATSANTDTQYF.

Only a few counts were recorded for this clonotype. The chain recombines TRBV28 with TRBJ2-3; 8 bases align to TRBD2. CDR1 and CDR2 from the germline V gene are MDHEN and SYDVKM. The CDR3 length is 17 residues. After removal of 5 bases from V and 4 bases from J, the junction contained 14 bases not matched to a gene. The CDR3 region has the DNA TGTGCCAGCAGTGGTACGTTTCGGGAGGGCCGCCCAGATACGCAGTATTTT. This translates into CASSGTFREGRPDTQYF.

This chain connects TRBV18 to TRBJ2-7; D perhaps matches TRBD1 (6 bases). Looked up from germline, CDR1 is KGHSH and CDR2 is LQKENI. Trimming took 1 base from V and 2 from J, leaving 9 bases between them. CDR3 size: 14 residues. The CDR3 bases are TGTGCCAGCTCACCACGTGGACAGACCTACGAGCAGTACTTC. It specifies CASSPRGQTYEQYF.

This sequence joins TRBV6-5 and TRBJ2-1; 8 bases align to TRBD2. This CDR3 contains 17 residues. Looked up from germline, CDR1 is MNHEY and CDR2 is SVGAGI. The junction had 5 bases not matched to a gene; V was cut back by 0 bases and J by 1 base. The CDR3 loop is CASSYSFGGASYNEQFF. The CDR3 DNA follows: TGTGCCAGCAGTTACTCGTTCGGGGGGGCTTCCTACAATGAGCAGTTCTTC.

J is TRBJ2-2 and V is TRBV6-5; D tentatively fits TRBD1 or TRBD2 (6 bases each). Looked up from germline, CDR1 is MNHEY and CDR2 is SVGAGI. This CDR3 has 16 amino acids. V lost 0 bases to trimming and J lost 6 bases, with 14 bases between them. The CDR3 protein is CASSYSTGGPSGELFF. The CDR3 DNA reads as TGTGCCAGCAGTTACTCGACCGGGGGCCCGTCCGGGGAGCTGTTTTTT.

The chain recombines TRBV12-3 or TRBV12-4 with TRBJ2-3; 8 nucleotides match TRBD2. The CDR3 covers 14 residues. V was clipped by 4 bases and J by 3 bases; unmatched bases: 3. Here the CDR3 DNA reads TGTGCCAGCAGTTGGCCTAGCGGGACAGATACGCAGTATTTT. This sequence encodes CASSWPSGTDTQYF.

This chain uses TRBV19 with TRBJ1-1, with a tentative D call TRBD1 (5 bases). This CDR3 is built from 15 residues. Deletions cut 0 bases from V and 0 bases from J, with 8 bases between. Germline values: CDR1 LNHDA, CDR2 SQIVND (reference sequence). This CDR3 is CASSIEGTVNTEAFF. The CDR3 DNA follows: TGTGCCAGTAGTATAGAGGGGACGGTGAACACTGAAGCTTTCTTT. Filled out from reference TRBV19 and TRBJ1-1, the complete variable domain reads DGGITQSPKYLFRKEGQNVTLSCEQNLNHDAMYWYRQDPGQGLRLIYYSQIVNDFQKGDIAEGYSVSREKKESFPLTVTSAQKNPTAFYLCASSIEGTVNTEAFFGQGTRLTVV.

The rearrangement joins TRBV29-1 to TRBJ1-5; D possibly corresponds to TRBD1 (5 bases). This CDR3 region has 13 residues. Trimming removed 4 bases from V and 4 bases from J, with 11 bases in between. Germline CDR1 reads SQVTM; CDR2 reads ANQGSEA. CDR3 nucleotides: TGCAGCGTTGCGCGGGACGAAAATCAGCCCCAGCATTTT. Protein product: CSVARDENQPQHF.

This clonotype was seen a few times. The CDR3 nucleotides read TGTGCCAGCAGCCAAGAGGGCAGAGGGAGAGCTTTCTTT. It translates to CASSQEGRGRAFF. The chain joins TRBV3-1 to TRBJ1-1; D call uncertain. Per the germline V gene, CDR1 is LGHDT and CDR2 is YNNKEL (reference sequence). The V gene lost 0 bases and the J gene lost 10 bases, with 12 bases spanning the gap. The CDR3 is made up of 13 amino acids. The full variable domain, its missing parts supplied by reference TRBV3-1 and TRBJ1-1, is DTAVSQTPKYLVTQMGNDKSIKCEQNLGHDTMYWYKQDSKKFLKIMFSYNNKELIINETVPNRFSPKSPDKAHLNLHINSLELGDSAVYFCASSQEGRGRAFFGQGTRLTVV.

As for this clonotype: One end of the junction does not line up with germline, which may come from a read error. This chain links TRBV7-9 with TRBJ2-1; 11 bases fit TRBD2. There are 16 residues in the CDR3. Germline CDR1 and CDR2: SEHNR and FQNEAQ (reference sequence). The chain's CDR3 is CASSLAIRLAGPSSIF. The CDR3, as DNA: TGTGCCAGCAGCTTAGCTATAAGACTAGCGGGGCCATCTTCGATATTC.